Listed below are T cell receptor beta chains from one sample, sequenced in a study of blood T cell repertoires in COVID-19. Sequencing was performed with immunoSEQ multiplex PCR; in TCRdb, only in-frame clones are kept and a portion is missing. The sample records roughly 320,000 clones, 70% to 90% being singletons. Sample: peripheral blood. The receptors originated from a man aged 70-80 years with acute or convalescent COVID-19. Each CDR3 is given with its conserved first and last residue. D genes are given only for firm matches. Size is omitted from some rows. Given values are once, few, many or a class for expanded clones.

d_call: .; v_call: TRBV5-8; clone_size: .; j_call: TRBJ1-6; cdr3_nt: TGTGCCAGCACCTCTAGCTTAGGTCCAGGTTACACACCCCTCCACTTT; cdr3_aa: CASTSSLGPGYTPLHF
d_call: TRBD1; v_call: TRBV18; clone_size: .; j_call: TRBJ2-7; cdr3_nt: TGTGCCAGCTCCTCAGGGACAGGGAGCTACGAGCAGTACTTC; cdr3_aa: CASSSGTGSYEQYF
d_call: .; v_call: TRBV5-6; clone_size: .; j_call: TRBJ1-4; cdr3_nt: TGTGCCAGCAGCGTAAATCCAGGTTCGACTAATGAAAAACTGTTTTTT; cdr3_aa: CASSVNPGSTNEKLFF
d_call: .; v_call: TRBV7-2; clone_size: .; j_call: TRBJ1-2; cdr3_nt: TGTGCCAGCAGCTTAGGGGGGGACGGACCTAGGGATGGCTACACCTTC; cdr3_aa: CASSLGGDGPRDGYTF
d_call: .; v_call: TRBV18; clone_size: .; j_call: TRBJ2-1; cdr3_nt: TGTGCCAGCTCACCTTCTAGCCCCGTTAACTACAATGAGCAGTTCTTC; cdr3_aa: CASSPSSPVNYNEQFF
d_call: .; v_call: TRBV6-2/TRBV6-3; clone_size: .; j_call: TRBJ1-6; cdr3_nt: TGTGCCAGCAGTCAAGGCGGGACACCCCTCCACTTT; cdr3_aa: CASSQGGTPLHF
d_call: .; v_call: TRBV6-1; clone_size: .; j_call: TRBJ2-3; cdr3_nt: TGTGCCAGCAGTGAAGTGAGCATAGATACGCAGTATTTT; cdr3_aa: CASSEVSIDTQYF
d_call: .; v_call: TRBV4-3; clone_size: .; j_call: TRBJ2-2; cdr3_nt: TGCGCCAGCAGCCTAAGCCCGGGTACCGGGGAGCTGTTTTTT; cdr3_aa: CASSLSPGTGELFF
d_call: TRBD2; v_call: TRBV6-2/TRBV6-3; clone_size: .; j_call: TRBJ2-3; cdr3_nt: TGTGCCAGCAGTTGGGGAGGGGCGGGCACAGATACGCAGTATTTT; cdr3_aa: CASSWGGAGTDTQYF
d_call: .; v_call: TRBV10-3; clone_size: .; j_call: TRBJ1-3; cdr3_nt: TGTGCCATCAGACAAACAGGGACCTCTGGAAACACCATATATTTT; cdr3_aa: CAIRQTGTSGNTIYF
d_call: TRBD2; v_call: TRBV24-1; clone_size: .; j_call: TRBJ2-3; cdr3_nt: TGTGCCACCAGTGATGTGACTAGCGGATTGATAGATACGCAGTATTTT; cdr3_aa: CATSDVTSGLIDTQYF
d_call: .; v_call: TRBV14; clone_size: .; j_call: TRBJ1-1; cdr3_nt: TGTGCCAGCAGCCAAGAACTACTGGGACGGAGAACAGGGGAAGCTTTCTTT; cdr3_aa: CASSQELLGRRTGEAFF
d_call: .; v_call: TRBV18; clone_size: .; j_call: TRBJ2-3; cdr3_nt: TGTGCCAGCTCACCCCCCGCGCGGCTCACAGATACGCAGTATTTT; cdr3_aa: CASSPPARLTDTQYF
d_call: .; v_call: TRBV7-2; clone_size: few; j_call: TRBJ2-5; cdr3_nt: TGTGCCAGCAGCCCCCAGCTAGGTTCGGTAGTTATGAACTTC; cdr3_aa: CASSPQLGSVVMNF
d_call: TRBD1; v_call: TRBV7-9; clone_size: .; j_call: TRBJ2-7; cdr3_nt: TGTGCCAGCAGCCCCGTTCCGGGACAGGGAAAGTGGTACGAGCAGTACTTC; cdr3_aa: CASSPVPGQGKWYEQYF
d_call: .; v_call: TRBV7-2; clone_size: .; j_call: TRBJ1-1; cdr3_nt: TGTGCCAGCCGAAGGGGCAGGGGTCGCGGGACTGAAGCTTTCTTT; cdr3_aa: CASRRGRGRGTEAFF
d_call: .; v_call: TRBV12-3/TRBV12-4; clone_size: .; j_call: TRBJ2-2; cdr3_nt: TGTGCCAGTCCATTTAACACCGGGGAGCTGTTTTTT; cdr3_aa: CASPFNTGELFF
d_call: .; v_call: TRBV6-5; clone_size: .; j_call: TRBJ1-6; cdr3_nt: TGTGCCAGCAGTTACTCGAGACGACAGCCTAATTCACCCCTCCACTTT; cdr3_aa: CASSYSRRQPNSPLHF
d_call: .; v_call: TRBV5-6; clone_size: .; j_call: TRBJ2-7; cdr3_nt: TGTGCCAGCAGCCCCATGTCCGTGGGGCTTGGGGAGCAGTACTTC; cdr3_aa: CASSPMSVGLGEQYF
d_call: .; v_call: TRBV6-5; clone_size: .; j_call: TRBJ1-5; cdr3_nt: TGTGCCAGCAGGGGGATCTCCTCCGGGGGTCAGCCCCAGCATTTT; cdr3_aa: CASRGISSGGQPQHF
d_call: .; v_call: TRBV3-1/TRBV3-2; clone_size: .; j_call: TRBJ1-3; cdr3_nt: TGTGCCAGCAGGGCAGGGCAAGGAAACACCATATATTTT; cdr3_aa: CASRAGQGNTIYF
d_call: .; v_call: TRBV9; clone_size: .; j_call: TRBJ1-4; cdr3_nt: TGTGCCAGCAGTGTGGCCACTAATGAAAAACTGTTTTTT; cdr3_aa: CASSVATNEKLFF
d_call: TRBD1; v_call: TRBV4-3; clone_size: .; j_call: TRBJ2-7; cdr3_nt: TGCGCCAGCAGCCAAGACTCACGGGACAGGATCGACGAGCAGTACTTC; cdr3_aa: CASSQDSRDRIDEQYF
d_call: .; v_call: TRBV10-3; clone_size: .; j_call: TRBJ2-7; cdr3_nt: TGTGCCATCAGTGAGTGGGGGGACGAGCAGTACTTC; cdr3_aa: CAISEWGDEQYF
d_call: .; v_call: TRBV2; clone_size: .; j_call: TRBJ1-5; cdr3_nt: TGTGCCAGCAGTGAAGAGGGGTTGAGCAATCAGCCCCAGCATTTT; cdr3_aa: CASSEEGLSNQPQHF
d_call: .; v_call: TRBV7-2; clone_size: .; j_call: TRBJ1-5; cdr3_nt: TGTGCCAGCAGCTTATTGTCAGGGGTCAATCAGCCCCAGCATTTT; cdr3_aa: CASSLLSGVNQPQHF
d_call: TRBD1; v_call: TRBV24-1; clone_size: .; j_call: TRBJ2-7; cdr3_nt: TGTGCCACCAGTACATCCGGGACAGGGGACTACGAGCAGTACTTC; cdr3_aa: CATSTSGTGDYEQYF
d_call: .; v_call: TRBV19; clone_size: .; j_call: TRBJ2-5; cdr3_nt: TGTGCCAGTAGTCCTAACAGGGTCCAAGAGACCCAGTACTTC; cdr3_aa: CASSPNRVQETQYF
d_call: .; v_call: TRBV28; clone_size: few; j_call: TRBJ1-3; cdr3_nt: TGTGCCAGCAGTCTCCCTGGAAACACCATATATTTT; cdr3_aa: CASSLPGNTIYF
d_call: .; v_call: TRBV24-1; clone_size: .; j_call: TRBJ2-7; cdr3_nt: TGTGCCACCAGTGCGGGACAAGCATACGAGCAGTACTTC; cdr3_aa: CATSAGQAYEQYF
d_call: TRBD1; v_call: TRBV6-4; clone_size: .; j_call: TRBJ2-3; cdr3_nt: TGTGCCAGCAGTGACAGGGGGCTGGGCACAGATACGCAGTATTTT; cdr3_aa: CASSDRGLGTDTQYF
d_call: .; v_call: TRBV12-5; clone_size: .; j_call: TRBJ1-5; cdr3_nt: TGTGCTAGTGGTGACTATCGGGTAAGTGGCACTCAGCCCCAGCATTTT; cdr3_aa: CASGDYRVSGTQPQHF
d_call: .; v_call: TRBV10-3; clone_size: .; j_call: TRBJ1-5; cdr3_nt: TGTGCCATCAGTGATAGCCAGGGTGCCAATCAGCCCCAGCATTTT; cdr3_aa: CAISDSQGANQPQHF
d_call: .; v_call: TRBV29-1; clone_size: .; j_call: TRBJ1-1; cdr3_nt: TGCAGCGCCCGACAGGTGAACACTGAAGCTTTCTTT; cdr3_aa: CSARQVNTEAFF
d_call: .; v_call: TRBV11-3; clone_size: .; j_call: TRBJ2-2; cdr3_nt: TGTGCCAGCAGCTTAGCCGGGATCTACGGGGAGCTGTTTTTT; cdr3_aa: CASSLAGIYGELFF
d_call: TRBD1; v_call: TRBV6-1; clone_size: few; j_call: TRBJ1-5; cdr3_nt: TGTGCCAGCAGTGAGGGACAGGGAGGCAATCAGCCCCAGCATTTT; cdr3_aa: CASSEGQGGNQPQHF
d_call: .; v_call: TRBV5-6; clone_size: .; j_call: TRBJ1-3; cdr3_nt: TGTGCCAGCAGCGAAGGACAGCTACTTTCTGGAAACACCATATATTTT; cdr3_aa: CASSEGQLLSGNTIYF
d_call: TRBD1; v_call: TRBV27; clone_size: .; j_call: TRBJ1-6; cdr3_nt: TGTGCCAGCAAAGTGGGACAGGTGTCACCCCTCCACTTT; cdr3_aa: CASKVGQVSPLHF
d_call: .; v_call: TRBV19; clone_size: .; j_call: TRBJ1-4; cdr3_nt: TGTGCCAGTAGTACCCGACAGGTGGGAACTAATGAAAAACTGTTTTTT; cdr3_aa: CASSTRQVGTNEKLFF
d_call: .; v_call: TRBV6-5; clone_size: .; j_call: TRBJ2-3; cdr3_nt: TGTGCCAGCAGAAAAGGACAGACCCAGTCTACGCAGTATTTT; cdr3_aa: CASRKGQTQSTQYF
d_call: TRBD2; v_call: TRBV29-1; clone_size: .; j_call: TRBJ2-5; cdr3_nt: TGCAGCTCCCGCGGGAGCCGGTGGGAGACCCAGTACTTC; cdr3_aa: CSSRGSRWETQYF
d_call: TRBD2; v_call: TRBV5-4; clone_size: .; j_call: TRBJ2-1; cdr3_nt: TGTGCCAGCAGCTTGGCTCATGGCCTAGCGGGGGGTTCCTACAATGAGCAGTTCTTC; cdr3_aa: CASSLAHGLAGGSYNEQFF
d_call: .; v_call: TRBV5-1; clone_size: .; j_call: TRBJ2-2; cdr3_nt: TGCGCCAGCAGTACGACAGTTTCGAACACCGGGGAGCTGTTTTTT; cdr3_aa: CASSTTVSNTGELFF
d_call: TRBD2; v_call: TRBV15; clone_size: .; j_call: TRBJ2-7; cdr3_nt: TGTGCCACCAGCGCGGGACTAGCGGTGACATACGAGCAGTACTTC; cdr3_aa: CATSAGLAVTYEQYF
d_call: .; v_call: TRBV6-5; clone_size: .; j_call: TRBJ1-1; cdr3_nt: TGTGCCAGCAGTCCGGCCAGGGGATGGAGCACTGAAGCTTTCTTT; cdr3_aa: CASSPARGWSTEAFF
d_call: .; v_call: TRBV7-2; clone_size: .; j_call: TRBJ2-1; cdr3_nt: TGTGCCAGCAGCCGGGATCTCAATGAGCAGTTCTTC; cdr3_aa: CASSRDLNEQFF
d_call: .; v_call: TRBV19; clone_size: .; j_call: TRBJ1-1; cdr3_nt: TGTGCCAGTAGTGATGACCGGGACTTAGAGAACACTGAAGCTTTCTTT; cdr3_aa: CASSDDRDLENTEAFF
d_call: TRBD1; v_call: TRBV9; clone_size: .; j_call: TRBJ2-7; cdr3_nt: TGTGCCAGCAGCCCCGAGGACAGGGGATTCTACGAGCAGTACTTC; cdr3_aa: CASSPEDRGFYEQYF
d_call: TRBD1; v_call: TRBV28; clone_size: .; j_call: TRBJ2-2; cdr3_nt: TGTGCCAGCAGTTTACCGGGACAGCTCTCCGGGGAGCTGTTTTTT; cdr3_aa: CASSLPGQLSGELFF
d_call: .; v_call: TRBV7-2; clone_size: .; j_call: TRBJ2-3; cdr3_nt: TGTGCCAGCAGCTTAGTTCATTCAGATACGCAGTATTTT; cdr3_aa: CASSLVHSDTQYF
d_call: TRBD1; v_call: TRBV7-2; clone_size: .; j_call: TRBJ1-3; cdr3_nt: TGTGCCAGCAGCGCCCGGGACAGGGCTGGAAACACCATATATTTT; cdr3_aa: CASSARDRAGNTIYF
d_call: .; v_call: TRBV5-1; clone_size: .; j_call: TRBJ1-3; cdr3_nt: TGCGCCAGCAGCCCCCTTCCAGGTCCTGATGGAAACACCATATATTTT; cdr3_aa: CASSPLPGPDGNTIYF
d_call: TRBD1; v_call: TRBV12-3/TRBV12-4; clone_size: .; j_call: TRBJ2-7; cdr3_nt: TGTGCCAGCCAGCGGGACAGGGTTACCGAGCAGTACTTC; cdr3_aa: CASQRDRVTEQYF